A single T cell receptor beta chain is shown here with its context. The data derive from a study of cytomegalovirus exposure and HLA in healthy donors. Use of 60 Vbeta and 13 Jbeta primers characterized the PCR. Only in-frame clones appear in the TCRdb table, and some are missing; sequencing was by immunoSEQ multiplex PCR. Found here are around 130,000 clones, roughly 70% of them singletons; the top ten hold over 5%. This CDR3 contains 16 residues. Trimming took 0 bases from V and 6 from J, leaving 15 bases between them. Germline loops: CDR1 MNHEY, CDR2 SVGAGI. This TCR came from a man between 40 and 49 years old in good health and CMV-seropositive. Material: PBMCs. V gene TRBV6-5 combines with J gene TRBJ2-1, with D hard to call. Written as DNA, the CDR3 is TGTGCCAGCAGTTACTCCGGTGGTAGAACCATCAATGAGCAGTTCTTC. Protein product: CASSYSGGRTINEQFF.